This T cell receptor (beta chain) was profiled in a study of T cells in Graves' hyperthyroidism and ophthalmopathy. Study-level points and caveats: The model predicted ophthalmopathy a median roughly 6.3 months before onset.

Only a few counts were recorded for this clonotype. Its matching antigen is unknown. Trimming took off 3 bases at V and 4 bases at J, with 15 bases between the two ends. The CDR3 has 15 amino acids. The V gene's germline CDR1 is LGHDT and CDR2 YNNKEL (reference sequence). Amplified TCR beta CDR3 regions derived from RNA transcripts. First-round RT-PCR targeting the TCR CDR3 was performed with the HTBI primer set. A single record per CDR3 protein comes from TCRdb applying MiXCR to the multiplex PCR reads. This sample has over 650,000 distinct CDR3 sequences; about 15% occur once, and the top ten carry under 8.5%.

This chain joins TRBV3-1 and TRBJ1-1; D might be TRBD1 (5 bases). The material sequenced was blood. This clonotype was sampled from a man between 18 and 35 years old with Graves' hyperthyroidism. In nucleotides, the CDR3 is TGTGCCAGCAGCCACGCTGGGGAGGGGTTCACTGAAGCTTTCTTT. Translating it yields CASSHAGEGFTEAFF.